This is a list of T cell receptor beta chains from one sample in a study of T cell repertoires in cytomegalovirus infection. TCRdb ran MiXCR on the reads and lists one entry per CDR3 protein. Of about 140,000 distinct CDR3 sequences in the sample, 30% to 40% were seen once. These receptors lack a known antigen. The sample was CD8+ T cells from cultured PBMCs, taken from culture after CMV antigen stimulation. These receptors were collected from a human donor in good health (CMV status not recorded). Some clones in this sample may be carry-over from other donors' samples. Each CDR3 is given with its conserved first and last residue. D genes are given only for firm matches.

D	V	CDR3
TRBD2	TRBV4-1	CASSQEDLAGANNEQFF
NA	TRBV7-9	CASSLPGSGHTQYF
NA	TRBV28	CASSLSPVGQPQHF
NA	TRBV30	CAWMLDSNEQFF
NA	TRBV7-9	CASSLSRGVRDTEAFF
TRBD1	TRBV23-1	CASSQSGQGASEAFF
TRBD1	TRBV29-1	CSLLDRGNEQFF
NA	TRBV6-2/TRBV6-3	CASITRIGTNYGYTF
NA	TRBV7-6	CASSLVSGDTEAFF
NA	TRBV19	CASKANYNEQFF
NA	TRBV18	CASSPLLQRMNTEAFF
TRBD2	TRBV2	CASSEEGSGGTDEQFF
TRBD2	TRBV7-6	CASSLTSVYEQYF
TRBD1	TRBV2	CASSEGQGALDYGYTF
TRBD1	TRBV12-3/TRBV12-4	CASSPPGQGNSYEQYF
NA	TRBV15	CATSKDIVQGETYEQYF
NA	TRBV20-1	CSATTLGFRETQYF
NA	TRBV6-6	CASSYGGLAGELFF
TRBD2	TRBV20-1	CSATGTSGGGADTQYF
NA	TRBV11-2	CASSYTSNEQFF
NA	TRBV6-5	CASSPGASGNEQYF
NA	TRBV7-4	CASSPTSRDKTYEQYF
NA	TRBV6-1	CASSELASYSYNEQFF
NA	TRBV28	CASRTQAAGRVEAFF
TRBD2	TRBV7-2	CASSAGLAGGQDTQYF
NA	TRBV27	CASSQWGGSNQPQHF
NA	TRBV7-2	CASTGGGSIHNEQFF
TRBD1	TRBV10-3	CAISELGQGADQPQHF
NA	TRBV6-5	CASSYRGPSDTQYF
NA	TRBV29-1	CSVEERGRGSYEQYF
NA	TRBV11-2	CASSDGGVYGYTF
TRBD1	TRBV6-1	CASSNLQGVNTEAFF
NA	TRBV19	CASSIIEDGELFF
NA	TRBV7-9	CASSQPEVEGNTEAFF
TRBD2	TRBV4-1	CASMASGGRSYNEQFF
TRBD1	TRBV9	CANNSGTGGYEQYF
NA	TRBV7-6	CASRRDGDYEQYF
NA	TRBV12-3/TRBV12-4	CASSLADMNTEAFF
NA	TRBV7-8	CASSVTPSQETQYF
NA	TRBV20-1	CSAREGTIWEAFF
TRBD1	TRBV7-8	CASSLGPGQGAYEQYF
NA	TRBV19	CASRPDLSDGYTF
TRBD1	TRBV7-6	CASSMGQGIGYEQYF
NA	TRBV3-1	CASSQTLSQEAFF
NA	TRBV9	CASSVEGMNTEAFF
NA	TRBV19	CASSMETAIVSPLHF
NA	TRBV6-1	CASTEGTYEAFF
NA	TRBV6-5	CASSYSLDSYGYTF
NA	TRBV12-3/TRBV12-4	CASSSEEGPRETQYF
TRBD2	TRBV7-6	CASSASGGAPEQFF
NA	TRBV7-8	CASSLGTMNTGELFF
NA	TRBV27	CASSLSSYGTDTQYF
TRBD2	TRBV2	CASSEGPSGSYNEQFF
TRBD1	TRBV7-8	CASSYDPTGGDTEAFF
TRBD1	TRBV27	CASSTTAGGHGYTF
NA	TRBV27	CASSPFNNEQFF
TRBD1	TRBV7-2	CASSSLPGQGEAFF
TRBD1	TRBV19	CASSILDRGNQPQHF
NA	TRBV19	CASSSGTTYEQYF
TRBD1	TRBV27	CASSPRQGVGLEQYF